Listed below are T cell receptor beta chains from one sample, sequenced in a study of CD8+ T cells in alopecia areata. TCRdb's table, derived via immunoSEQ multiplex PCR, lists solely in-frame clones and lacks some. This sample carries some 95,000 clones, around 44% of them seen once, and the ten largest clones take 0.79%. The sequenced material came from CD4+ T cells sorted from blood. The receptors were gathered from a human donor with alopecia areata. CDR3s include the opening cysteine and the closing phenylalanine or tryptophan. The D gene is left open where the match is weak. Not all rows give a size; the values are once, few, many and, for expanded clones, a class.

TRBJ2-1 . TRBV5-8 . CASSLPGGYEQFF TGTGCCAGCAGCTTGCCCGGGGGCTATGAGCAGTTCTTC
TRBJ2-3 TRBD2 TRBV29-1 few CSVEKTSGASDTQYF TGCAGCGTGGAAAAGACTAGCGGGGCGTCAGATACGCAGTATTTT
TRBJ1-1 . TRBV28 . CASSFPLRAMKDTEAFF TGTGCCAGCAGTTTCCCTCTCAGGGCGATGAAGGACACTGAAGCTTTCTTT
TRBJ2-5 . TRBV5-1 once CASSLVWREETQYF TGCGCCAGCAGCTTGGTTTGGCGGGAAGAGACCCAGTACTTC
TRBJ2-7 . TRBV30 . CAWGIQGFLSEQYF TGTGCCTGGGGAATACAGGGATTCCTCTCCGAGCAGTACTTC
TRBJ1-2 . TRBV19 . CASTDATDNYGYTF TGTGCCAGTACCGACGCGACTGATAACTATGGCTACACCTTC
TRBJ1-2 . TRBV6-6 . CAVAAGTANYGYTF TGTGCCGTTGCGGCGGGAACAGCTAACTATGGCTACACCTTC
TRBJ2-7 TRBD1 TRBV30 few CAWSWDRGTYEQYF TGTGCCTGGAGTTGGGACAGGGGCACCTACGAGCAGTACTTC
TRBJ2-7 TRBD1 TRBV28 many CASRPRDRATYEQYF TGTGCCAGCAGACCTAGGGACAGGGCCACCTACGAGCAGTACTTC
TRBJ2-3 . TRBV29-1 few CSVERGASTDTQYF TGCAGCGTTGAGAGGGGGGCCAGCACAGATACGCAGTATTTT
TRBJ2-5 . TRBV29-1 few CSVEVQHSWYQETQYF TGCAGCGTTGAAGTACAGCATTCTTGGTACCAAGAGACCCAGTACTTC
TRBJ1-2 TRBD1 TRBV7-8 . CASSLGGQGSHGYTF TGTGCCAGCAGCTTAGGGGGACAGGGGAGTCATGGCTACACCTTC
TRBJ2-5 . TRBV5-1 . CASKERTDQETQYF TGCGCCAGCAAGGAACGAACAGACCAAGAGACCCAGTACTTC
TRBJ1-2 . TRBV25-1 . CASSGLRPTGDYYGYTF TGTGCCAGCAGTGGGCTGCGCCCGACAGGCGATTACTATGGCTACACCTTC
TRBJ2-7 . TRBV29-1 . CSVEEVHEQYF TGCAGCGTTGAAGAGGTCCACGAGCAGTACTTC
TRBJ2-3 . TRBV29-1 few CSARGSGGTQYF TGCAGCGCCAGGGGCTCTGGCGGTACGCAGTATTTT
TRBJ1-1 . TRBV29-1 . CSVGYRGLSTEAFF TGCAGCGTTGGCTACCGGGGGTTGTCAACGGAAGCTTTCTTT
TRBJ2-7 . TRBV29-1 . CSVDGPLHGQQYF TGCAGCGTTGATGGGCCCCTCCATGGTCAGCAGTACTTC
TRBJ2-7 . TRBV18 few CASSGAGQYSNEQYF TGTGCCAGCTCCGGTGCCGGGCAGTATAGCAACGAGCAGTACTTC
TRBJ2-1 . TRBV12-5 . CASGSPSEGSRRNEQFF TGTGCTAGTGGAAGTCCTAGCGAGGGTTCGCGCAGGAATGAGCAGTTCTTC
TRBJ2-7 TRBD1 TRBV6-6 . CASSQGQGGSYEQYF TGTGCCAGCAGCCAAGGACAGGGTGGGTCCTACGAGCAGTACTTC
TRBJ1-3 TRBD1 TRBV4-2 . CASSQYAGTAPGNTIYF TGTGCCAGCAGCCAATACGCCGGGACAGCCCCTGGAAACACCATATATTTT
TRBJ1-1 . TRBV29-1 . CSVVRMRGWKTEAFF TGCAGCGTTGTGAGGATGCGGGGATGGAAAACTGAAGCTTTCTTT
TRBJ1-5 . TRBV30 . CAWSPGQNQPQHF TGTGCCTGGAGTCCTGGACAGAATCAGCCCCAGCATTTT
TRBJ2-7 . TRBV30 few CAWNAATNRDILYEQYF TGTGCCTGGAATGCCGCTACTAACCGGGACATCCTCTACGAGCAGTACTTC